This T cell receptor beta chain originates from a study of T cell changes during pregnancy in multiple sclerosis (dated by TCRdb to the late 2010s). With regard to the full study: The study looked at changes in the T cell repertoire across pregnancy in women with multiple sclerosis.

About this clone: It lacks a known antigen. No base quality information exists; no much larger clone differs at one position.

There are 13 amino acids in the CDR3, from cysteine to phenylalanine inclusive. The only DNA kept is the CDR3, 39 bases in frame from the first base. Relative to germline, V is 1 base shorter and J is 5 bases shorter, with 8 bases between their ends. CDR1 SGHTA and CDR2 FQGNSA are derived from the germline V gene. The receptor library was made with the immunoSEQ multiplex PCR assay. This is the immuneACCESS table as TCRdb keeps it, with only in-frame sequences that have V and J called. A part of the clones is gone; compared with another copy, unresolved V genes explain less than half, and the rest is unexplained. This sample holds 60,000 to 75,000 clones; about 91% were observed only once. Of the sample, roughly 1.6% falls within the top ten clones.

The source was peripheral blood, collected after pregnancy. The receptor was derived from a female donor with multiple sclerosis, enrolled in a pregnancy study. The chain is assembled from TRBV7-2 and TRBJ1-2; TRBD1 might be the D gene, on 5 matching bases. Here is the DNA: TGTGCCAGCAGCTTAGAGGGGCGGTATGGCTACACCTTC. Translated, it gives CASSLEGRYGYTF.